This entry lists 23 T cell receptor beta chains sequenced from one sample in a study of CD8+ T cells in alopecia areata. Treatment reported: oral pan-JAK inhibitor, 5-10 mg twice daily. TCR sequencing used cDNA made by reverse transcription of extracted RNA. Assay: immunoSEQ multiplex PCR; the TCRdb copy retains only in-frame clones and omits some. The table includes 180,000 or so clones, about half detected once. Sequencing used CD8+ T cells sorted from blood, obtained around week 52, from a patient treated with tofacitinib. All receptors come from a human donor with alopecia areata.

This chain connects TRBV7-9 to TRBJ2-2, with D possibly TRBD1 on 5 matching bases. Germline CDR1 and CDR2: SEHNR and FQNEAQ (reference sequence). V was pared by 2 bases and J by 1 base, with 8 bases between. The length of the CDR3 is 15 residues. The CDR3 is CASSLQGQNTGELFF. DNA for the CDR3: TGTGCCAGCAGCTTACAGGGCCAGAACACCGGGGAGCTGTTTTTT.

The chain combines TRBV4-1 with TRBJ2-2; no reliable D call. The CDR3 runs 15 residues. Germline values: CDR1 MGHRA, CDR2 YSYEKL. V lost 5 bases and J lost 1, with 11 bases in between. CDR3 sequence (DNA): TGCGCCAGCAGCTCCCCCCGCGGGAACACCGGGGAGCTGTTTTTT. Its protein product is CASSSPRGNTGELFF.

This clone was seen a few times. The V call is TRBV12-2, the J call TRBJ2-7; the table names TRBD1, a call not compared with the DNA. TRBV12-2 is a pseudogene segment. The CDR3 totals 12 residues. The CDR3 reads CASRLTGGEQYF. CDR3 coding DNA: TGTGCAAGTCGCTTGACAGGGGGCGAGCAGTACTTC.

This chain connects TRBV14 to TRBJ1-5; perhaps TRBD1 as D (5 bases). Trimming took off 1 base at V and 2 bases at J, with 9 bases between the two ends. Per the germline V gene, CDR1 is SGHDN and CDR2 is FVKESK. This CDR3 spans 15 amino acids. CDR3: CASSQGGAGNQPQHF. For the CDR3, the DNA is TGTGCCAGCAGCCAAGGAGGGGCTGGCAATCAGCCCCAGCATTTT.

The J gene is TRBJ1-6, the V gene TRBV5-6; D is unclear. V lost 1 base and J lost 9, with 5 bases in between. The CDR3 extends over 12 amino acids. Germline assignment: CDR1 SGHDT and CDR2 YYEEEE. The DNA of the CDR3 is TGTGCCAGCAGCTTGTCTCTTTCACCCCTCCACTTT. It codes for CASSLSLSPLHF.

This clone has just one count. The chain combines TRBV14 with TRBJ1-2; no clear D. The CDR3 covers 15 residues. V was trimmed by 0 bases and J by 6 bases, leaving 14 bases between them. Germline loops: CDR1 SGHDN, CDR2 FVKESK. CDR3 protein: CASSQEWGHSDGYTF. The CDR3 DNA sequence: TGTGCCAGCAGCCAAGAATGGGGTCATTCTGATGGCTACACCTTC.

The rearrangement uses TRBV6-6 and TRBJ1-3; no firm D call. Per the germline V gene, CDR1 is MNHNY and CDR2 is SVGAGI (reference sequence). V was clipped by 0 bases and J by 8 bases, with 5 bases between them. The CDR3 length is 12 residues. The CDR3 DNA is TGTGCCAGCAGTTACTCGTTGGACACCATATATTTT. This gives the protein CASSYSLDTIYF.

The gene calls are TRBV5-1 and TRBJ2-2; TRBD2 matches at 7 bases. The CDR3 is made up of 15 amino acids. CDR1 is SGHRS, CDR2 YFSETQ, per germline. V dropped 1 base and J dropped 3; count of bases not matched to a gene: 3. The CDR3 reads CASSLPGGYTGELFF. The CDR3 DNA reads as TGCGCCAGCAGCTTGCCGGGGGGATACACCGGGGAGCTGTTTTTT.

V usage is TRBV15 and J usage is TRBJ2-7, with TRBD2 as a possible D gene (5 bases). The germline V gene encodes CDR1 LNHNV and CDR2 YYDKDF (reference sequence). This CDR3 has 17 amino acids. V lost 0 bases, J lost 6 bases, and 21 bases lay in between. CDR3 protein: CATSRDGNVYSQSEQYF. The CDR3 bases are TGTGCCACCAGCAGAGACGGGAATGTATACAGCCAAAGCGAGCAGTACTTC.

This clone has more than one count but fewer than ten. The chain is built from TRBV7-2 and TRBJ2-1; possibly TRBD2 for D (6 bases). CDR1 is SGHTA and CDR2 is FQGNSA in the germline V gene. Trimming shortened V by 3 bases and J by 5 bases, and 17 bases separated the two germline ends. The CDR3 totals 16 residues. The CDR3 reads CASSFPPGDHHNEQFF. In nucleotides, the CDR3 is TGTGCCAGCAGCTTCCCCCCGGGGGACCACCACAATGAGCAGTTCTTC. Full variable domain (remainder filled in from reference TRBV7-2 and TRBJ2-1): GAGVSQSPSNKVTEKGKDVELRCDPISGHTALYWYRQSLGQGLEFLIYFQGNSAPDKSGLPSDRFSAERTGGSVSTLTIQRTQQEDSAVYLCASSFPPGDHHNEQFFGPGTRLTVL.

In DNA form, the CDR3 reads TGTGCCAGCAGTGAATATGAAGGGAGCAATCAGCCCCAGCATTTT. It translates to CASSEYEGSNQPQHF. The chain employs TRBV25-1 and TRBJ1-5, with no clear D. V gave up 0 bases and J gave up 1 base, with 7 bases separating them. The CDR3 loop spans 15 amino acids. Germline-derived CDR1 and CDR2 are MGHDK and SYGVNS.

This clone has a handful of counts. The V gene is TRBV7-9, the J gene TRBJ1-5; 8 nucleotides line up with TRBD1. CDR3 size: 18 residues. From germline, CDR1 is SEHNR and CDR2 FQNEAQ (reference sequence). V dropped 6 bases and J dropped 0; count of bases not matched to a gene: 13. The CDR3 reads CASRPKGTGPFSNQPQHF. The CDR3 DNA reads TGTGCCAGCAGGCCGAAGGGGACAGGCCCTTTTAGCAATCAGCCCCAGCATTTT.

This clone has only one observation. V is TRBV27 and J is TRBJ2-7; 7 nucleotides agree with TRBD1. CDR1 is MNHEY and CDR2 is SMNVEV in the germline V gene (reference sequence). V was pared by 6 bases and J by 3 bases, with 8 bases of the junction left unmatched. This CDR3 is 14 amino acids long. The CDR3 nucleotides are TGTGCCAGCAGGACGGGGACAGAGGACTACGAGCAGTACTTC. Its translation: CASRTGTEDYEQYF.

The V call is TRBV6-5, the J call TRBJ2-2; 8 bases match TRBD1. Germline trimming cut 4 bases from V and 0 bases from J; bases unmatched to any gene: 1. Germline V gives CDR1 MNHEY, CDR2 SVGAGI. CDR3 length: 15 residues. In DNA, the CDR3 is TGTGCCAGCAGTTCAGGGGGCGCGAACACCGGGGAGCTGTTTTTT. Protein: CASSSGGANTGELFF.

The CDR3 coding sequence is TGTGCCAGTATGCACACGGACAGGACTGCTGATAATTCACCCCTCCACTTT. Translated, it gives CASMHTDRTADNSPLHF. The chain joins TRBV19 to TRBJ1-6; 7 bases are a match to TRBD1. CDR1 and CDR2 from the germline V gene are LNHDA and SQIVND (reference sequence). The length of the CDR3 is 17 residues. With 7 bases clipped from V and 5 bases from J, the junction kept 14 bases outside the gene matches.

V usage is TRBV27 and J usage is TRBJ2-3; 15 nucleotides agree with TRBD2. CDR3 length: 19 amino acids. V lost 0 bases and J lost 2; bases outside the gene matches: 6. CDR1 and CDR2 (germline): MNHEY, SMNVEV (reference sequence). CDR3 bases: TGTGCCAGCAGTTTATCGTTGGGACTAGCGGGGGGACCCACAGATACGCAGTATTTT. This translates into CASSLSLGLAGGPTDTQYF.

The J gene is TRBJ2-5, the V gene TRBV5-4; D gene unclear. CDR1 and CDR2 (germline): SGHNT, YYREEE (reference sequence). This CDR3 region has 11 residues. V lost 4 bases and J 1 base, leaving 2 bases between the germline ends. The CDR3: CASSPQETQYF. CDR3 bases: TGTGCCAGCAGCCCCCAAGAGACCCAGTACTTC. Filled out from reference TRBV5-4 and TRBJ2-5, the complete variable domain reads ETGVTQSPTHLIKTRGQQVTLRCSSQSGHNTVSWYQQALGQGPQFIFQYYREEENGRGNFPPRFSGLQFPNYSSELNVNALELDDSALYLCASSPQETQYFGPGTRLLVL.

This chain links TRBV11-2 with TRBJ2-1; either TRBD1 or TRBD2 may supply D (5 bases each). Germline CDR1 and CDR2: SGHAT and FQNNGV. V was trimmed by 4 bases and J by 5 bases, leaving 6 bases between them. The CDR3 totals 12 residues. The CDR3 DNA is TGTGCCAGCAGCTGGGACCACAATGAGCAGTTCTTC. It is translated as CASSWDHNEQFF.

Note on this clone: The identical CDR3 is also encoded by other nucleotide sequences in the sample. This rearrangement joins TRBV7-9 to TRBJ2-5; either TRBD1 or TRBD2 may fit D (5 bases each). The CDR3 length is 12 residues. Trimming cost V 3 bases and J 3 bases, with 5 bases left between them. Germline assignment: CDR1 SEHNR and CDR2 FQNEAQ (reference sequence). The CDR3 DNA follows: TGTGCCAGCAGCTTGGGGGAAGAGACCCAGTACTTC. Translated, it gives CASSLGEETQYF.

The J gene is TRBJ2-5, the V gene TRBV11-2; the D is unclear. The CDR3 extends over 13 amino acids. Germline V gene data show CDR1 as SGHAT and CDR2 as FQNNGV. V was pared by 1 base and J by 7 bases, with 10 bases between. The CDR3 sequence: CASSLGPPGTQYF. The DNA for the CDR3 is TGTGCCAGCAGCTTAGGCCCGCCAGGGACCCAGTACTTC.

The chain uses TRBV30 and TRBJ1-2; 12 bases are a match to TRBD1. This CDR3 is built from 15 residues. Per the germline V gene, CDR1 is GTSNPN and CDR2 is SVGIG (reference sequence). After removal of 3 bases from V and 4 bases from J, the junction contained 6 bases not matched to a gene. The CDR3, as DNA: TGTGCCTGGAGGGGGGACAGGGGGCCAGGCTATGGCTACACCTTC. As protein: CAWRGDRGPGYGYTF.

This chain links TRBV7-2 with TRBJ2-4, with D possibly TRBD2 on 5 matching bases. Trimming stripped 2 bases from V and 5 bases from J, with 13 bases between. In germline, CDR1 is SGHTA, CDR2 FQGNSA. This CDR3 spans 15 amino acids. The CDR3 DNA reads TGTGCCAGCAGCTTAAATGGGCGGACTGAAAACATTCAGTACTTC. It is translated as CASSLNGRTENIQYF.

The CDR3 DNA reads TGCGGGGGCAGCGGGGGCTTTCAACAACAGTTCTTC. It encodes CGGSGGFQQQFF. The chain recombines TRBV29-1 with TRBJ2-1; TRBD2 agrees at 8 bases. The germline CDR1 and CDR2 sequences are SQVTM and ANQGSEA. The CDR3 runs to 12 residues.